This T cell receptor (beta chain) was observed in a study of shared clonotypes between healthy human individuals. On this clone: Its target is unknown.

This CDR3 has 14 amino acids. Germline V gives CDR1 SGHVS, CDR2 FQNEAQ. Trimming removed 9 bases at V and 5 bases at J, with 20 bases between. Regarding the study as a whole: Owing to a small donor count, the genetic and exposure-history diversity represented was limited. It was the non-shared clonotypes that had lower generation probabilities than clonotypes shared by all four donors.

There were only Caucasian adults among the donors, and all lived in Nashville, Tennessee. From CD4+ cells came CD45RA+ naive and CD45RA-negative memory subsets. Sequencing was performed with immunoSEQ multiplex PCR; in TCRdb, only in-frame clones are kept and a portion is missing. This table holds 550,000 to 700,000 clones, around three quarters found once. V usage is TRBV7-8 and J usage is TRBJ2-7, with D perhaps matching TRBD2 (7 bases). This TCR was recovered from a woman aged 25-40 years in good health. Source material: memory CD4+ T cells sorted from blood. The subset denotes: CD45RA-negative fraction. In nucleotides, the CDR3 is TGTGCCAGAAAGGGGGGCGGGAGCTCGCACGAGCAGTACTTC. Translated, it gives CARKGGGSSHEQYF.